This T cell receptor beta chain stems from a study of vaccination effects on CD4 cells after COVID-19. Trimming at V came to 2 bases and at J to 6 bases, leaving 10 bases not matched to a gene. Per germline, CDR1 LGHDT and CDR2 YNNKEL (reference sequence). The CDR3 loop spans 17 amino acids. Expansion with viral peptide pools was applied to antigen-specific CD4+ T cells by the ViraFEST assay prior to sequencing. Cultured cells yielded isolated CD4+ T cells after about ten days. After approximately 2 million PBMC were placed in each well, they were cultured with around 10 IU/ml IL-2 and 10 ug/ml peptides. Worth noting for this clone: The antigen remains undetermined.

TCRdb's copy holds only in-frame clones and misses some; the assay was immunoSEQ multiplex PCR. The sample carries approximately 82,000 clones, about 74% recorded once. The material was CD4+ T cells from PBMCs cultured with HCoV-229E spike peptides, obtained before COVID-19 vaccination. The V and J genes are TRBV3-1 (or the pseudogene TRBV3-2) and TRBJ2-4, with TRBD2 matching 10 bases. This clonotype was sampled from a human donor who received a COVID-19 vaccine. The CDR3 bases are TGTGCCAGCAGCCAAACTAATCTAGCGGGGGTGGTAAACATTCAGTACTTC. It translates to CASSQTNLAGVVNIQYF.